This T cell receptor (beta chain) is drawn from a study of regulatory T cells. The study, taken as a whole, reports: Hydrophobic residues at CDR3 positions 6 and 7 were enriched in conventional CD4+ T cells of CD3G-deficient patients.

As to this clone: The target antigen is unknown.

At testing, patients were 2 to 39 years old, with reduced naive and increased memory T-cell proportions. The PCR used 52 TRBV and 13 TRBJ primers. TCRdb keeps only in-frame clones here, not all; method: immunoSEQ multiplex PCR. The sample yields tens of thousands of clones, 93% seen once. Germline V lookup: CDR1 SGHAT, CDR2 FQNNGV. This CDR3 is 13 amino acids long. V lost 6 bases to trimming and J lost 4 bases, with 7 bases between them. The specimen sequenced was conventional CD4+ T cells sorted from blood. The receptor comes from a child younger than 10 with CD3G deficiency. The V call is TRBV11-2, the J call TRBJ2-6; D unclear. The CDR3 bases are TGTGCCAGCAGACCTCTGGGGGCCAACGTCCTGACTTTC. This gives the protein CASRPLGANVLTF.